These 8 T cell receptor beta chains share one sample of origin, sequenced in a study of blood T cell repertoires in COVID-19. Assay: immunoSEQ multiplex PCR; the TCRdb copy retains only in-frame clones and omits some. The sample shows some 55,000 clones, around 86% of them seen only once. The sequenced sample was peripheral blood. The receptors stem from a woman aged 55-69 years with acute or convalescent COVID-19.

V gene TRBV6-5 combines with J gene TRBJ1-2; 8 bases agree with TRBD1. From germline, CDR1 is MNHEY and CDR2 SVGAGI. There are 16 residues in the CDR3. V trimming: 0 bases; J trimming: 4 bases; junction bases outside the gene matches: 7. DNA for the CDR3: TGTGCCAGCAGTTACTCGGATGGACAGGGAGGCTATGGCTACACCTTC. Residues: CASSYSDGQGGYGYTF.

The chain carries TRBV19 and TRBJ1-1; D is unclear. The CDR3 sequence is 17 residues long. The V and J ends lost 6 bases and 5 bases respectively, with 25 bases between them. Germline assignment: CDR1 LNHDA and CDR2 SQIVND (reference sequence). The CDR3 DNA sequence: TGTGCCAGTAGGAGTTCGCTACTTAGACGGGGAAGGACTGAAGCTTTCTTT. Protein product: CASRSSLLRRGRTEAFF. The full variable domain, with the rest looked up from reference TRBV19 and TRBJ1-1, is DGGITQSPKYLFRKEGQNVTLSCEQNLNHDAMYWYRQDPGQGLRLIYYSQIVNDFQKGDIAEGYSVSREKKESFPLTVTSAQKNPTAFYLCASRSSLLRRGRTEAFFGQGTRLTVV.

V usage is TRBV28 and J usage is TRBJ2-7; the D gene is possibly TRBD1 (7 bases). This CDR3 is built from 15 residues. V was pared by 7 bases and J by 7 bases, with 23 bases between. Germline V gene data show CDR1 as MDHEN and CDR2 as SYDVKM. CDR3 in amino acids: CASTVTGAGTWEQYF. CDR3 DNA sequence: TGTGCCAGCACCGTAACAGGGGCGGGGACATGGGAGCAGTACTTC.

Here the CDR3 reads CASSFTGQGRGYTF. The CDR3 nucleotides read TGTGCCAGCAGTTTCACGGGACAGGGGAGGGGCTACACCTTC. This chain joins TRBV6-5 and TRBJ1-2; TRBD1 aligns across 10 bases. Germline loops: CDR1 MNHEY, CDR2 SVGAGI. This CDR3 contains 14 residues. J gave up 8 bases and V 4 bases, and 7 bases lay outside the gene matches.

The rearrangement joins TRBV2 to TRBJ2-2, with 7 bases identical to TRBD1. The V gene's germline CDR1 is SNHLY and CDR2 FYNNEI. V lost 5 bases and J lost 2; bases outside the gene matches: 2. This CDR3 is 14 amino acids long. CDR3 bases: TGTGCCAGCAGTCGGGACAGCAACACCGGGGAGCTGTTTTTT. It translates to CASSRDSNTGELFF. Drawing the rest from reference TRBV2 and TRBJ2-2, the complete variable domain is EPEVTQTPSHQVTQMGQEVILRCVPISNHLYFYWYRQILGQKVEFLVSFYNNEISEKSEIFDDQFSVERPDGSNFTLKIRSTKLEDSAMYFCASSRDSNTGELFFGEGSRLTVL.

The chain recombines TRBV24-1 with TRBJ2-5; D unresolved. Germline-derived CDR1 and CDR2 are KGHDR and SFDVKD. V was trimmed by 7 bases and J by 0 bases, leaving 8 bases between them. The CDR3 length is 13 residues. The CDR3 is CATSVRDQETQYF. DNA of the CDR3: TGTGCCACCAGCGTCCGGGACCAAGAGACCCAGTACTTC.

V gene TRBV6-5 combines with J gene TRBJ1-1, with D perhaps matching TRBD1 (5 bases). This CDR3 region has 14 residues. Trimming pared 2 bases from V and 10 bases from J, leaving 17 bases between. CDR1 and CDR2 from the germline V gene are MNHEY and SVGAGI. In DNA, the CDR3 is TGTGCCAGCAGTTACAGAGCGGAAGCGGGGGGAGCTTTCTTT. This codes for CASSYRAEAGGAFF.

The J gene is TRBJ1-4, the V gene TRBV4-2; D unclear. The CDR3 length is 14 residues. The ends were cut back, 4 bases at V and 2 bases at J, with 8 bases in the middle. Germline loops: CDR1 LGHNA, CDR2 YNFKEQ. CDR3 residues: CASSPPGTNEKLFF. The CDR3 DNA is TGTGCCAGCAGCCCGCCGGGGACTAATGAAAAACTGTTTTTT.